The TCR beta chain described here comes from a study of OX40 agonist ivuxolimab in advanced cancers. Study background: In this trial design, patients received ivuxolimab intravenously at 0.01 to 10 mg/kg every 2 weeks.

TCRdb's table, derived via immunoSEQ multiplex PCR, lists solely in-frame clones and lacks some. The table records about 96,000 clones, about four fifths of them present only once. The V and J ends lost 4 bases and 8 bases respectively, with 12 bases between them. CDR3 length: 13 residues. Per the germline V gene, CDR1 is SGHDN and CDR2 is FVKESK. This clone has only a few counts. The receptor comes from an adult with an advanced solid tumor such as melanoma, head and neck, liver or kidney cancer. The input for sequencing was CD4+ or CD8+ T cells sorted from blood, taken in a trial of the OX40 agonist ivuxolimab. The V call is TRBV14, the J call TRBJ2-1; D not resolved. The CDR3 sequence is CASSLVYGDEQFF. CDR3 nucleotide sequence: TGTGCCAGCAGCCTCGTATATGGCGATGAGCAGTTCTTC.